This T cell receptor (beta chain) was profiled in a study of blood T cell repertoires in COVID-19. Background on the study: In each case, the material was cDNA or gDNA derived from T cells, B-cell-depleted T cells, or PBMCs.

The V gene's germline CDR1 is SGHDT and CDR2 YYEEEE. J lost 6 bases, V lost 0 bases, and 6 bases had no gene match. The CDR3 contains 15 residues. Measured with immunoSEQ multiplex PCR; TCRdb has only the in-frame clones, and not every one. This sample carries roughly 80,000 clones, around 80% of them seen once, and the ten largest clones take around 5.3%. The sample comprised peripheral blood. The sequence came from a man in his 60s with active or convalescent COVID-19. The rearrangement uses TRBV5-6 and TRBJ1-2; TRBD1 agrees at 9 bases. CDR3 DNA sequence: TGTGCCAGCAGCTTGGTAGGACAGGGGCCCAATGGCTACACCTTC. Residues: CASSLVGQGPNGYTF.